Presented here are 27 T cell receptor beta chains from one specimen sequenced in a study of shared clonotypes between healthy human individuals. Repertoires were generated with immunoSEQ multiplex PCR, while TCRdb's copy carries only in-frame clones and drops some. The sample consists of under 850,000 clones, approximately 92% of them appearing once. Naivety among CD8 cells was defined by CD45RO negativity and positive CCR7 selection, thereby excluding terminally differentiated effector memory CD45RA+ cells. Sequenced: naive CD8+ T cells sorted from blood. The receptors shown here come from a man aged 25-45 years in good health.

The chain combines TRBV5-5 with TRBJ1-3, with D uncertain. The CDR3 has 15 residues. Germline CDR1 reads SGHKS; CDR2 reads YYEKEE (reference sequence). V was cut by 0 bases and J by 2 bases, with 9 bases left in between. The CDR3 DNA reads TGTGCCAGCAGCTTGGGCCAGACACCTGGAAACACCATATATTTT. It codes for CASSLGQTPGNTIYF.

This chain links TRBV2 with TRBJ2-1; D gene unclear. V shed 2 bases and J shed 9 bases, with 5 bases lying between them. The CDR3 has 11 amino acids. Germline V lookup: CDR1 SNHLY, CDR2 FYNNEI. CDR3 sequence (DNA): TGTGCCAGCAGTGAACCGAGTGAGCAGTTCTTC. This codes for CASSEPSEQFF.

CDR3 region: CASSYSDQVSETQYF. The CDR3 coding sequence is TGTGCCAGCAGTTACTCTGACCAGGTTTCGGAGACCCAGTACTTC. The chain links TRBV6-5 to TRBJ2-5; D unresolved. The length of the CDR3 is 15 residues. CDR1 MNHEY and CDR2 SVGAGI come from the germline V gene. The ends were cut back, 0 bases at V and 5 bases at J, with 13 bases in the middle.

J is TRBJ2-3 and V is TRBV28; 7 bases line up with TRBD1. Trimming took 7 bases from V and 3 from J; bases not matched to a gene: 22. The germline gives CDR1 MDHEN, CDR2 SYDVKM. The CDR3 runs to 19 residues. CDR3 protein: CASKPTVGIDRVRTDTQYF. The CDR3, as DNA: TGTGCCAGCAAACCCACTGTTGGCATAGACAGGGTCAGGACAGATACGCAGTATTTT.

V is TRBV10-3 and J is TRBJ2-1, with 13 bases identical to TRBD2. Germline CDR1 reads ENHRY; CDR2 reads SYGVKD. The CDR3 is 13 amino acids. The V and J ends lost 10 bases and 7 bases, in that order; junction bases with no gene match: 4. The CDR3 DNA reads as TGTGCCACCGGGACTAGCGGGGTGAATGAGCAGTTCTTC. Protein sequence: CATGTSGVNEQFF.

V gene TRBV2 combines with J gene TRBJ2-3; D is possibly TRBD1 or TRBD2 (6 bases each). Germline-derived CDR1 and CDR2 are SNHLY and FYNNEI. CDR3 length: 16 amino acids. V shed 5 bases and J shed 0 bases, with 15 bases lying between them. The CDR3 loop is CASSKGGYGSTDTQYF. CDR3 nucleotides: TGTGCCAGCAGTAAAGGGGGGTACGGGAGCACAGATACGCAGTATTTT.

This clone has more than one count but fewer than ten. The chain is built from TRBV2 and TRBJ1-3; perhaps TRBD1 as D (6 bases). V lost 6 bases and J 0 bases, leaving 9 bases between the germline ends. The germline gives CDR1 SNHLY, CDR2 FYNNEI. The CDR3 is 14 amino acids. This CDR3 is CASRDSNSGNTIYF. DNA for the CDR3: TGTGCCAGCAGGGACAGTAACTCTGGAAACACCATATATTTT.

The chain employs TRBV7-9 and TRBJ1-2; D is possibly TRBD1 (5 bases). The V end was cut by 0 bases, the J end by 2 bases, with 10 bases between. Germline lookup yields CDR1 SEHNR and CDR2 FQNEAQ (reference sequence). The length of the CDR3 is 15 residues. In DNA form, the CDR3 reads TGTGCCAGCAGCTTAGCAATGGGGGACAACTATGGCTACACCTTC. This sequence encodes CASSLAMGDNYGYTF.

The CDR3 spells CAISESMDIPNTGELFF. CDR3 in DNA: TGTGCCATCAGTGAGTCTATGGACATTCCAAACACCGGGGAGCTGTTTTTT. The rearrangement joins TRBV10-3 to TRBJ2-2, with D maybe TRBD1 (5 bases). This CDR3 is built from 17 residues. Germline CDR1 and CDR2: ENHRY and SYGVKD. The ends were cut back, 0 bases at V and 2 bases at J, with 13 bases in the middle.

This rearrangement joins TRBV19 to TRBJ2-3, with 9 nucleotides matching TRBD2. After removal of 3 bases from V and 11 bases from J, the junction contained 9 bases not matched to a gene. The CDR3 runs 14 residues. Germline-derived CDR1 and CDR2 are LNHDA and SQIVND (reference sequence). This CDR3 reads CASSIGAGGMEQYF. CDR3 DNA sequence: TGTGCCAGTAGTATTGGCGCGGGAGGGATGGAGCAGTATTTT.

The chain is built from TRBV27 and TRBJ1-4, with D possibly matching TRBD1 (5 bases). Trimming removed 0 bases at V and 2 bases at J, with 10 bases between. Germline V gives CDR1 MNHEY, CDR2 SMNVEV (reference sequence). This CDR3 has 16 amino acids. CDR3 in DNA: TGTGCCAGCAGTTTATCGGGGGTTGGGACTAATGAAAAACTGTTTTTT. Residues: CASSLSGVGTNEKLFF.

The chain combines TRBV6-6 with TRBJ2-7; 7 bases align to TRBD2. The germline gives CDR1 MNHNY, CDR2 SVGAGI (reference sequence). V lost 1 base, J lost 2 bases, and 5 bases stayed unmatched. This CDR3 is built from 15 residues. Here the CDR3 DNA reads TGTGCCAGCAGTTACTTGGCTAGCGGCCCCTACGAGCAGTACTTC. It translates to CASSYLASGPYEQYF.

This clone was detected once. Other DNA sequences of this sample code for an identical CDR3. V usage is TRBV27 and J usage is TRBJ2-7; possible D gene TRBD1, 6 bases. V gave up 6 bases and J gave up 4 bases, with 10 bases separating them. The CDR3 runs 12 residues. CDR1 is MNHEY and CDR2 is SMNVEV in the germline V gene (reference sequence). CDR3 residues: CASSLGGYEQYF. In nucleotides, the CDR3 is TGTGCCAGCAGCTTAGGGGGTTACGAGCAGTACTTC.

J is TRBJ2-1 and V is TRBV13; 13 bases align to TRBD2. Trimming took 3 bases from V and 4 from J; bases not matched to a gene: 6. Germline CDR1 is PRHDT and CDR2 is FYEKMQ (reference sequence). This CDR3 has 17 residues. Here the CDR3 reads CASSFITSGRGYNEQFF. The CDR3 nucleotides read TGTGCCAGCAGCTTTATTACTAGCGGGAGGGGATACAATGAGCAGTTCTTC.

The chain uses TRBV27 and TRBJ1-5; no firm D call. This CDR3 region has 15 residues. V lost 6 bases, J lost 0 bases, and 12 bases lay in between. CDR1 is MNHEY, CDR2 SMNVEV, per germline (reference sequence). CDR3 residues: CASRGGRYSNQPQHF. The CDR3 DNA reads TGTGCCAGCAGGGGCGGACGGTATAGCAATCAGCCCCAGCATTTT.

This chain links TRBV9 with TRBJ2-5; 8 bases agree with TRBD1. CDR3 length: 16 amino acids. J lost 1 base, V lost 1 base, and 6 bases had no gene match. Per the germline V gene, CDR1 is SGDLS and CDR2 is YYNGEE. CDR3 bases: TGTGCCAGCAGCGTAAGCACCGGACAGGGCCAAGAGACCCAGTACTTC. Protein: CASSVSTGQGQETQYF. The entire variable domain, with the rest obtained from reference TRBV9 and TRBJ2-5, is as follows: DSGVTQTPKHLITATGQRVTLRCSPRSGDLSVYWYQQSLDQGLQFLIQYYNGEERAKGNILERFSAQQFPDLHSELNLSSLELGDSALYFCASSVSTGQGQETQYFGPGTRLLVL.

The CDR3, as DNA: TGTGCCAGCAGTTACGGAAGGGGCGGGGAGCTGTTTTTT. Its protein product is CASSYGRGGELFF. V usage is TRBV6-5 and J usage is TRBJ2-2, with a possible D match to TRBD1 (5 bases). Trimming removed 2 bases from V and 7 bases from J, with 8 bases in between. Per the germline V gene, CDR1 is MNHEY and CDR2 is SVGAGI. The CDR3 covers 13 residues.

The chain recombines TRBV7-9 with TRBJ2-3; the D is unclear. The CDR3 is 15 amino acids. V lost 5 bases and J 4 bases, leaving 16 bases between the germline ends. From germline, CDR1 is SEHNR and CDR2 FQNEAQ (reference sequence). CDR3 sequence (DNA): TGTGCCAGCAGCCCAACAGAGTCTTGGGCAGATACGCAGTATTTT. Amino acid sequence: CASSPTESWADTQYF.

The V and J genes are TRBV30 and TRBJ1-2; 7 positions match TRBD1. V lost 3 bases, J lost 4 bases, and 5 bases stayed unmatched. The CDR3 extends over 13 amino acids. Germline V gives CDR1 GTSNPN, CDR2 SVGIG (reference sequence). The DNA for the CDR3 is TGTGCCTGGAGAGGGGGCGCCTTCTATGGCTACACCTTC. Its translation: CAWRGGAFYGYTF. Full variable domain (rest looked up from reference TRBV30 and TRBJ1-2): SQTIHQWPATLVQPVGSPLSLECTVEGTSNPNLYWYRQAAGRGLQLLFYSVGIGQISSEVPQNLSASRPQDRQFILSSKKLLLSDSGFYLCAWRGGAFYGYTFGSGTRLTVV.

This clone was recorded only once. The junction shows a germline mismatch at one end, possibly a read error. The chain has TRBV7-9 and TRBJ2-5, with D tentatively TRBD1 or TRBD2 (5 bases each). The CDR3 spans 14 residues. Germline CDR1 reads SEHNR; CDR2 reads FQNEAQ (reference sequence). The CDR3 sequence is CASNLDEGQETQYF. In DNA, the CDR3 is TGTGCCAGCAACTTAGATGAGGGGCAAGAGACCCAGTACTTC.

This chain joins TRBV2 and TRBJ2-1; 10 bases match TRBD2. The CDR3 runs 17 residues. Germline V gives CDR1 SNHLY, CDR2 FYNNEI. V gave up 6 bases and J gave up 0 bases; unmatched junction bases: 8. The CDR3 protein is CASSGLADLSSYNEQFF. The CDR3 coding sequence is TGTGCCAGCAGCGGACTAGCGGATTTGAGCTCCTACAATGAGCAGTTCTTC.

The V gene is TRBV7-9, the J gene TRBJ1-5, with D possibly matching TRBD1 (5 bases). In germline, CDR1 is SEHNR, CDR2 FQNEAQ (reference sequence). This CDR3 comprises 15 residues. Trimming took 5 bases from V and 3 from J, leaving 14 bases between them. In DNA form, the CDR3 reads TGTGCCAGCAGCCCGGCCGGGACCAACAATCAGCCCCAGCATTTT. Translation: CASSPAGTNNQPQHF.

The rearrangement links TRBV7-9 to TRBJ2-7, with 8 positions matching TRBD2. This CDR3 is 17 amino acids long. After removal of 3 bases from V and 3 bases from J, the junction contained 13 bases not matched to a gene. From germline, CDR1 is SEHNR and CDR2 FQNEAQ (reference sequence). CDR3 in DNA: TGTGCCAGCAGCTTCGCTAGCGGGCCCTCGGGGTTCTACGAGCAGTACTTC. The encoded protein is CASSFASGPSGFYEQYF.

This clone was recorded a few times. CDR3 residues: CSVDPQGTEAFF. In nucleotides, the CDR3 is TGCAGCGTTGATCCCCAGGGGACTGAAGCTTTCTTT. The chain has TRBV29-1 and TRBJ1-1; a possible D gene is TRBD1 (6 bases). Per the germline V gene, CDR1 is SQVTM and CDR2 is ANQGSEA. This CDR3 has 12 residues. V was trimmed by 3 bases and J by 5 bases, leaving 10 bases between them.

Comments on this clone: Additional DNA sequences in this sample encode the identical CDR3. The CDR3 nucleotides read TGTGCCAGCAGTTTACAGGGGGCTCAGCCCCAGCATTTT. This gives the protein CASSLQGAQPQHF. This chain links TRBV27 with TRBJ1-5, with 8 bases lining up with TRBD1. This CDR3 is 13 amino acids long. Germline values: CDR1 MNHEY, CDR2 SMNVEV (reference sequence). V gave up 2 bases and J gave up 6 bases; unmatched junction bases: 0.

This clone was seen once. The rearrangement uses TRBV7-9 and TRBJ2-2; D possibly corresponds to TRBD1 (5 bases). CDR1 is SEHNR and CDR2 is FQNEAQ in the germline V gene (reference sequence). Trimming took off 4 bases at V and 9 bases at J, with 18 bases between the two ends. CDR3 length: 15 residues. CDR3 region: CASSSTGARTRELFF. The DNA of the CDR3 is TGTGCCAGCAGCTCTACGGGTGCCAGGACACGGGAGCTGTTTTTT.

The chain has TRBV15 and TRBJ2-2; 11 bases line up with TRBD2. The CDR3 loop spans 18 amino acids. V was pared by 4 bases and J by 8 bases, with 15 bases of the junction left unmatched. Germline-derived CDR1 and CDR2 are LNHNV and YYDKDF (reference sequence). CDR3 nucleotide sequence: TGTGCCACCAGCAAGGGACTAGCGGATTCGGGTTGGTGGGGGGAGCTGTTTTTT. Protein product: CATSKGLADSGWWGELFF.